These 26 T cell receptor beta chains share one sample of origin, sequenced in a study of CD8 T cells in ankylosing spondylitis. No antigen is known for these receptors. Study findings and constraints: Ankylosing spondylitis blood appeared to carry a characteristic TCR beta motif of roughly 8 highly homologous variants.

TCRdb passed the 5' RACE reads through MiXCR, listing each CDR3 protein once. The data contain some 220,000 distinct CDR3 sequences, approximately 7.3% of them seen just once; the ten biggest clones take up 12% to 15%. The sample comprised blood, either unsorted or a sorted T cell fraction (not recorded which). All receptors come from a male donor with ankylosing spondylitis.

This clonotype was seen repeatedly, ten times or more. This chain connects TRBV4-3 to TRBJ2-5; 8 bases map to TRBD2. CDR1 and CDR2 from the germline V gene are LGHNA and YSLEER. The CDR3 consists of 15 residues. After removal of 0 bases from V and 9 bases from J, the junction contained 9 bases not matched to a gene. The CDR3 sequence: CASSQEIGGREAQYF. The CDR3 nucleotides read TGCGCCAGCAGCCAAGAAATCGGGGGGCGGGAGGCCCAGTACTTC.

This clonotype occurred a few times. The CDR3 region is CSAPTGVEQYF. The CDR3 DNA reads as TGCAGTGCTCCGACAGGCGTCGAGCAGTACTTC. This chain connects TRBV20-1 to TRBJ2-7; tentative D call: TRBD1 (6 bases). V was cut by 5 bases and J by 6 bases, with 11 bases left in between. The CDR3 length is 11 residues. The germline V gene encodes CDR1 DFQATT and CDR2 SNEGSKA (reference sequence).

The rearrangement uses TRBV30 and TRBJ2-7; maybe TRBD1 (6 bases). The CDR3 totals 15 residues. Trimming cost V 1 base and J 2 bases, with 15 bases left between them. CDR1 is GTSNPN, CDR2 SVGIG, per germline (reference sequence). The CDR3 here is CAWSGDVGGTYEQYF. Written as DNA, the CDR3 is TGTGCCTGGAGTGGAGACGTAGGGGGAACCTACGAGCAGTACTTC.

This clonotype was seen at least ten times. This chain connects TRBV6-1 to TRBJ1-1; a weak D match, TRBD1 (6 bases). Germline V gene sequence: CDR1 MNHNS, CDR2 SASEGT. This CDR3 comprises 14 residues. V gave up 5 bases and J gave up 1 base, with 11 bases separating them. CDR3: CASSPTTGNTEAFF. The CDR3 nucleotides are TGTGCCAGCAGTCCCACGACAGGGAACACTGAAGCTTTCTTT.

This clonotype was recorded many times. This chain connects TRBV9 to TRBJ2-5, with D perhaps being TRBD1 or TRBD2 (5 bases each). V shed 5 bases and J shed 1 base, with 21 bases lying between them. The CDR3 totals 17 residues. Germline V gene data show CDR1 as SGDLS and CDR2 as YYNGEE. For the CDR3, the DNA is TGTGCCAGCAGTCAAACTCCGGGACCTGGAGCCCAAGAGACCCAGTACTTC. Its translation is CASSQTPGPGAQETQYF.

This clonotype was recorded a few times. The genes are TRBV4-3 and TRBJ2-7; 12 bases agree with TRBD1. Germline values: CDR1 LGHNA, CDR2 YSLEER. The CDR3 extends over 16 amino acids. V shed 3 bases, J shed 7 bases, and the junction held 10 bases outside the gene matches. Here the CDR3 reads CASSHDRDRGRREQYF. In nucleotides, the CDR3 is TGCGCCAGCAGCCACGACCGGGACAGGGGGCGGAGGGAGCAGTACTTC.

This clonotype was detected many times. This chain connects TRBV7-9 to TRBJ2-3; no definite D call. V was shortened by 5 bases and J by 6 bases, with 9 bases between the two germline ends. The germline V gene has CDR1 SEHNR and CDR2 FQNEAQ (reference sequence). CDR3 length equals 12 residues. The CDR3 DNA reads as TGTGCCAGCAGCCCTTTTACGGATACGCAGTATTTT. Translating gives CASSPFTDTQYF.

This clonotype was detected many times. The rearrangement joins TRBV4-3 to TRBJ1-1, with D tentatively TRBD1 (6 bases). CDR1 and CDR2 from the germline V gene are LGHNA and YSLEER. The CDR3 runs to 14 residues. The V end was cut by 3 bases, the J end by 2 bases, with 10 bases between. CDR3 coding DNA: TGCGCCAGCAGCCAGGGACACAGAAACACTGAAGCTTTCTTT. This codes for CASSQGHRNTEAFF.

This clonotype has only a few counts. This chain's CDR3 is CASSNSLAGGPGEQYF. The CDR3 DNA sequence: TGTGCCAGCAGCAACTCGCTAGCGGGAGGGCCGGGGGAGCAGTACTTC. The chain joins TRBV7-2 to TRBJ2-7, with TRBD2 matching 12 bases. V dropped 5 bases and J dropped 7; count of bases not matched to a gene: 12. CDR1 is SGHTA and CDR2 is FQGNSA in the germline V gene. This CDR3 has 16 amino acids.

This clonotype appeared many times. This chain connects TRBV10-3 to TRBJ1-1; a weak D match, TRBD1 (6 bases). The germline V and J ends were trimmed by 2 bases and 3 bases, with 10 bases remaining between them. CDR3 size: 14 residues. In germline, CDR1 is ENHRY, CDR2 SYGVKD. The CDR3 sequence: CAISEDSGDTEAFF. The CDR3 DNA follows: TGTGCCATCAGTGAGGATTCAGGGGACACTGAAGCTTTCTTT.

The table lists this clonotype with many counts. The rearrangement uses TRBV28 and TRBJ2-3, with TRBD2 matching over 8 bases. The CDR3 loop spans 16 amino acids. Per germline, CDR1 MDHEN and CDR2 SYDVKM. After removal of 5 bases from V and 6 bases from J, the junction contained 13 bases not matched to a gene. The CDR3 DNA reads TGTGCCAGCAGTACTAGCGGAGGGGAGTTTTGGGATACGCAGTATTTT. This codes for CASSTSGGEFWDTQYF.

This clonotype was recorded many times. The chain uses TRBV7-9 and TRBJ1-1; D gene unclear. Trimming cost V 3 bases and J 2 bases, with 10 bases left between them. The CDR3 consists of 14 residues. Per germline, CDR1 SEHNR and CDR2 FQNEAQ (reference sequence). For the CDR3, the DNA is TGTGCCAGCAGCTTTAAGGGAGAAAACACTGAAGCTTTCTTT. Its translation: CASSFKGENTEAFF.

The table lists this clonotype with many counts. CDR3 loop: CASSYFGSYEQYF. The CDR3 DNA reads TGTGCCAGCAGTTACTTCGGCTCCTACGAGCAGTACTTC. V is TRBV6-2 or TRBV6-3 and J is TRBJ2-7; D gene unclear. The V gene lost 1 base and the J gene lost 0 bases, with 4 bases spanning the gap. This CDR3 contains 13 residues. The V gene's germline CDR1 is MNHEY and CDR2 SVGEGT.

This clonotype was seen at least ten times. This rearrangement joins TRBV9 to TRBJ2-5, with TRBD1 matching over 7 bases. Germline trimming cut 3 bases from V and 4 bases from J; bases unmatched to any gene: 9. The CDR3 consists of 15 residues. The germline V gene encodes CDR1 SGDLS and CDR2 YYNGEE. CDR3 residues: CASSAKLDRSETQYF. In nucleotides, the CDR3 is TGTGCCAGCAGCGCTAAATTGGACAGGTCAGAGACCCAGTACTTC.

The chain couples TRBV6-2 or TRBV6-3 to TRBJ2-7; 8 bases align to TRBD1. The CDR3 loop spans 15 amino acids. CDR1 is MNHEY, CDR2 SVGEGT, per germline. Trimming took 7 bases from V and 3 from J; bases not matched to a gene: 11. Here the CDR3 DNA reads TGTGCCAGCACCGAAGGGTCAGGGGGCAACTACGAGCAGTACTTC. It is translated as CASTEGSGGNYEQYF.

In its sample, this clonotype was seen many times. The rearrangement uses TRBV4-3 and TRBJ2-3, with D hard to call. Trimming took 0 bases from V and 5 from J, leaving 6 bases between them. The CDR3 is 13 amino acids. Germline V gene lookup returns CDR1 LGHNA and CDR2 YSLEER. The CDR3 sequence is CASSQDSEDTQYF. The CDR3 DNA reads TGCGCCAGCAGCCAAGATTCTGAAGATACGCAGTATTTT.

This clonotype was found many times. The J gene is TRBJ2-1, the V gene TRBV20-1; 11 bases line up with TRBD2. The CDR3 is 15 residues long. The junction had 6 bases not matched to a gene; V was cut back by 5 bases and J by 3 bases. The germline V gene has CDR1 DFQATT and CDR2 SNEGSKA (reference sequence). This CDR3 is CSAQSGTSGYNEQFF. CDR3 nucleotide sequence: TGCAGTGCTCAATCCGGGACTAGCGGCTACAATGAGCAGTTCTTC.

In this sample, this clonotype turned up many times. This chain joins TRBV6-5 and TRBJ1-6, with D unresolved. Germline V gene data show CDR1 as MNHEY and CDR2 as SVGAGI. The germline V and J ends were trimmed by 2 bases and 10 bases, with 12 bases remaining between them. The CDR3 spans 14 residues. CDR3 sequence: CASSYRGGSSPLHF. CDR3 DNA: TGTGCCAGCAGTTACCGGGGAGGTTCATCACCCCTCCACTTT.

This clonotype was observed a handful of times. The rearrangement uses TRBV4-3 and TRBJ2-6; D is undetermined. CDR3 size: 17 residues. V lost 1 base to trimming and J lost 0 bases, with 10 bases between them. Germline assignment: CDR1 LGHNA and CDR2 YSLEER. The CDR3 DNA sequence: TGCGCCAGCAGCCAAGGGACGTTCGGCTCTGGGGCCAACGTCCTGACTTTC. Protein sequence: CASSQGTFGSGANVLTF.

This clonotype was seen ten or more times. V is TRBV12-5 and J is TRBJ1-5; D unclear. V was clipped by 1 base and J by 3 bases, with 4 bases between them. The CDR3 covers 13 residues. The germline gives CDR1 LGHNT, CDR2 FRNRAP. This CDR3 is CASGLGVNQPQHF. Written as DNA, the CDR3 is TGTGCTAGTGGTTTGGGAGTCAATCAGCCCCAGCATTTT.

This clonotype was seen a few times. The chain has TRBV6-5 and TRBJ2-1; 7 bases fit TRBD2. CDR3 length: 12 residues. V trimming: 7 bases; J trimming: 5 bases; junction bases outside the gene matches: 2. Germline V gene lookup returns CDR1 MNHEY and CDR2 SVGAGI. The CDR3 region is CASTRGDNEQFF. Here the CDR3 DNA reads TGTGCCAGCACCCGGGGGGACAATGAGCAGTTCTTC.

This clonotype was observed many times. The J gene is TRBJ1-1, the V gene TRBV11-2, with no clear D. Germline CDR1 and CDR2: SGHAT and FQNNGV. V was trimmed by 5 bases and J by 0 bases, leaving 22 bases between them. The CDR3 totals 18 residues. The CDR3 spells CASSPLPWLAGMNTEAFF. CDR3 sequence (DNA): TGTGCCAGCAGCCCACTCCCGTGGCTGGCGGGTATGAACACTGAAGCTTTCTTT.

In its sample, this clonotype was seen many times. The chain joins TRBV6-5 to TRBJ1-4, with a possible D match to TRBD1 (6 bases). CDR1 and CDR2 from the germline V gene are MNHEY and SVGAGI. The CDR3 has 17 amino acids. The V and J ends lost 2 bases and 4 bases respectively, with 17 bases between them. CDR3 protein: CASSYRGAKNGNEKLFF. DNA for the CDR3: TGTGCCAGCAGTTACAGGGGGGCAAAAAACGGTAATGAAAAACTGTTTTTT.

This clonotype has a handful of counts. The rearrangement links TRBV9 to TRBJ2-5, with 8 nucleotides matching TRBD1. The ends lost 4 bases at V and 0 bases at J; junction bases unmatched: 8. The CDR3 contains 16 residues. Per the germline V gene, CDR1 is SGDLS and CDR2 is YYNGEE. As DNA, the CDR3 is TGTGCCAGCAGCCATAACAGGGGGACGAACCAAGAGACCCAGTACTTC. It yields the protein CASSHNRGTNQETQYF.

This clonotype was picked up many times. The CDR3 sequence is CASSAYYNTDRTSGYTF. The CDR3 DNA follows: TGTGCCAGCAGTGCATATTATAACACGGACAGGACGTCCGGCTACACCTTC. The chain couples TRBV6-1 to TRBJ1-2; 7 positions agree with TRBD1. Germline V CDR1 and CDR2: MNHNS, SASEGT. The length of the CDR3 is 17 residues. V trimming: 4 bases; J trimming: 8 bases; junction bases outside the gene matches: 19.

The J gene is TRBJ1-2, the V gene TRBV12-5; 9 bases are a match to TRBD1. The V segment lost 1 base and the J segment 6 bases; nucleotides outside the gene matches: 6. CDR3 length equals 15 residues. CDR1 and CDR2 from the germline V gene are LGHNT and FRNRAP. This chain's CDR3 is CASGLGGQGIDGYTF. The CDR3 region has the DNA TGTGCTAGTGGTTTGGGGGGACAGGGCATAGATGGCTACACCTTC.